Sequencing of this T cell receptor beta chain was carried out in a study of tumor-infiltrating lymphocytes in glioblastoma multiforme. Notes on the study in general: T cells were not sorted into functional subsets.

CDR1 SEHNR and CDR2 FQNEAQ come from the germline V gene (reference sequence). Trimming cost V 8 bases and J 7 bases, with 15 bases left between them. CDR3 length equals 12 residues. A note on this clonotype: Its antigen is undetermined.

Multiple V-beta primers and a C-beta primer amplified TCRB from RNA. A C-beta primer primed TCRB cDNA from about 0.5 ug RNA. TCRdb used MiXCR to reprocess the multiplex PCR reads, holding one entry per CDR3 protein. The repertoire includes fewer than 11,000 distinct CDR3 sequences, just over 65% of them detected once, and around 30% sits in the top ten. The source material was brain tumor tissue. The TCR comes from a male donor with glioblastoma. The gene calls are TRBV7-9 and TRBJ2-7, with a possible D match to TRBD2 (6 bases). This chain's CDR3 is CASLSRAGEQYF. The CDR3 DNA follows: TGTGCCAGCCTATCTAGGGCGGGGGAGCAGTACTTC.